A single sample is the source of the 5 T cell receptor beta chains below, sequenced in a study of T cells in Graves' hyperthyroidism and ophthalmopathy. Amplification of TCR beta CDR3 regions was performed using RNA transcripts as template. TCR CDR3 regions were first amplified by RT-PCR with HTBI primers. Using its own MiXCR run on the multiplex PCR reads, TCRdb lists one record per CDR3 protein. The table lists about 500,000 distinct CDR3 sequences, about 45% of them singletons, with 44% in the top ten. Sequencing input: peripheral blood or thyroid tissue (not recorded which). Receptor source: an adult woman with Graves' disease, either hyperthyroidism or ophthalmopathy (not recorded which).

V is TRBV7-3 and J is TRBJ2-2; D is unresolved. Trimming pared 0 bases from V and 0 bases from J, leaving 5 bases between. The CDR3 is 15 residues long. Germline CDR1 is SGHTA and CDR2 is FQGTGA. CDR3 protein: CASSLTVANTGELFF. In DNA, the CDR3 is TGTGCCAGCAGCTTAACAGTAGCGAACACCGGGGAGCTGTTTTTT.

A single count supports this clonotype. The V and J genes are TRBV15 and TRBJ1-5; TRBD1 aligns across 7 bases. The CDR3 has 14 residues. The ends lost 6 bases at V and 4 bases at J; junction bases unmatched: 6. The V gene's germline CDR1 is LNHNV and CDR2 YYDKDF (reference sequence). In DNA, the CDR3 is TGTGCCACCAGTGTAGGCAGGGGGAATCAGCCCCAGCATTTT. This translates into CATSVGRGNQPQHF.

This clonotype has a count of ten or more. The chain couples TRBV2 to TRBJ1-2; TRBD1 matches 8 bases. Germline assignment: CDR1 SNHLY and CDR2 FYNNEI. There are 14 residues in the CDR3. V was pared by 6 bases and J by 6 bases, with 9 bases of the junction left unmatched. The CDR3 coding sequence is TGTGCCAGCAGGATTGGACAGGGTACAGATGGCTACACCTTC. This translates into CASRIGQGTDGYTF.

This clonotype was recorded at least ten times. The rearrangement uses TRBV29-1 and TRBJ1-1; D might be TRBD1 (5 bases). The CDR3 runs 13 residues. Germline V lookup: CDR1 SQVTM, CDR2 ANQGSEA. V was cut by 7 bases and J by 0 bases, with 12 bases left in between. This chain's CDR3 is CSALGEMNTEAFF. In DNA, the CDR3 is TGCAGCGCCTTGGGGGAAATGAACACTGAAGCTTTCTTT.

The chain has TRBV2 and TRBJ2-7, with TRBD1 matching 7 bases. This CDR3 spans 15 amino acids. Germline CDR1 is SNHLY and CDR2 is FYNNEI. V shed 4 bases, J shed 7 bases, and the junction held 13 bases outside the gene matches. CDR3 nucleotide sequence: TGTGCCAGCAGTGTCAGACAGGGAATATTGGGGGAGCAGTACTTC. This codes for CASSVRQGILGEQYF.